Sequencing of this TCR beta chain was carried out in a study of blood T cell repertoires in COVID-19. Study-level information: The United States, Italy and Spain provided the acute and convalescent COVID-19 samples. Sources were T cells, B-cell-depleted T cells, or PBMCs; the material itself was cDNA or gDNA.

The study drew participants aged about 18 to 95 years from some 24 US areas. Assignments of participants to cohorts depended upon their own reported clinical history. CDR3 length equals 15 residues. Germline V CDR1 and CDR2: LGHNT, FRNRAP. Trimming pared 0 bases from V and 1 base from J, leaving 9 bases between. The protocol was immunoSEQ multiplex PCR, while the TCRdb copy is restricted to in-frame clones and leaves out a portion. The sample lists some 350,000 clones; about 90% were seen once. Input material: PBMCs or T cells enriched from blood (not recorded which). The chain carries TRBV12-5 and TRBJ1-1; D uncertain. The receptor comes from a woman in her twenties or thirties who had recovered from COVID-19. The CDR3 DNA sequence: TGTGCTAGTGGTTTGGTACGGGTCGGGAACACTGAAGCTTTCTTT. This encodes CASGLVRVGNTEAFF.